This record concerns one T cell receptor beta chain sequence. Its antigen is currently unknown. This entry belongs to a study of cytomegalovirus exposure and HLA in healthy donors. Study findings and constraints: What TCR beta sequences reportedly achieved was accurate prediction of HLA-A and HLA-B alleles in most subjects.

13 Jbeta primers and 60 Vbeta primers were used for the PCR. Clones were read by immunoSEQ multiplex PCR, and TCRdb kept only the in-frame ones, dropping some. The sample records roughly 200,000 clones, more than 65% being singletons. The sequenced material came from PBMCs. This sequence was found in a woman aged 30 to 39 in good health and CMV-seronegative.

The CDR3 region has the DNA TGTGCCAGTAGTATAATGGGAGCCCAGCCCCAGCATTTT. Its protein is CASSIMGAQPQHF. The J gene is TRBJ1-5, the V gene TRBV19; no definite D call. With 2 bases removed from V and 7 bases from J, the gap between germline ends came to 9 bases. There are 13 residues in the CDR3. Germline CDR1 LNHDA, CDR2 SQIVND (reference sequence).